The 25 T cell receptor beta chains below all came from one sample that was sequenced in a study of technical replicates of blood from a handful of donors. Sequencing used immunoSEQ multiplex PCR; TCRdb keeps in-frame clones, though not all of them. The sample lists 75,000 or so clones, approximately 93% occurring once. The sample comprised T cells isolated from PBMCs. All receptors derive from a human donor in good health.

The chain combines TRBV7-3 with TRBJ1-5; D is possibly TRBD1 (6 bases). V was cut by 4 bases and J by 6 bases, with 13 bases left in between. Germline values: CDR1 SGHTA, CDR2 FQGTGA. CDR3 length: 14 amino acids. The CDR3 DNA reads TGTGCCAGCAGCTCTCCTGACAGGAGTCAGCCCCAGCATTTT. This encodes CASSSPDRSQPQHF.

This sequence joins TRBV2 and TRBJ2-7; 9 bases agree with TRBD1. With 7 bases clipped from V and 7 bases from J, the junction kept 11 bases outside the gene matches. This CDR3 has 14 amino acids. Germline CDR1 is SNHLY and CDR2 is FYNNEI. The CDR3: CASTPEKTGGEQYF. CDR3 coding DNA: TGTGCCAGCACCCCGGAGAAGACAGGGGGAGAGCAGTACTTC.

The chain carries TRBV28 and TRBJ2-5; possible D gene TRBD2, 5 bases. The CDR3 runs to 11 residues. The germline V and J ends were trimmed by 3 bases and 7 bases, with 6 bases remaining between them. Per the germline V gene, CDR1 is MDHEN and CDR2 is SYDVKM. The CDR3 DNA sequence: TGTGCCAGCAGTTTCGAGGGGACCCAGTACTTC. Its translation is CASSFEGTQYF.

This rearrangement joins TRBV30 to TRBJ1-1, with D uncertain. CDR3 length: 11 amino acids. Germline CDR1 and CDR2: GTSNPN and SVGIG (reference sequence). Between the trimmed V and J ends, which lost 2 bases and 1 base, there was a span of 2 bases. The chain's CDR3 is CAWSRNTEAFF. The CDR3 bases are TGTGCCTGGAGTCGGAACACTGAAGCTTTCTTT.

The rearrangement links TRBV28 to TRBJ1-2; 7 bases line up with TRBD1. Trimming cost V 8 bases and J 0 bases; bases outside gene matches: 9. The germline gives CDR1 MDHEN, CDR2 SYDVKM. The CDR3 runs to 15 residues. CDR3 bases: TGTGCCAGCTCCCGACAGGGAGCAACTAACTATGGCTACACCTTC. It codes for CASSRQGATNYGYTF.

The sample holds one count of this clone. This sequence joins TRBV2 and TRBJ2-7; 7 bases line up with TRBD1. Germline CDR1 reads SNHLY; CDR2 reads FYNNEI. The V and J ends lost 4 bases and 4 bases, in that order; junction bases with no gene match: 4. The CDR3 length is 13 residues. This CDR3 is CASSAKGAYEQYF. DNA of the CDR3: TGTGCCAGCAGTGCCAAGGGGGCATACGAGCAGTACTTC. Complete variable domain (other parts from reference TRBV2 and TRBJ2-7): EPEVTQTPSHQVTQMGQEVILRCVPISNHLYFYWYRQILGQKVEFLVSFYNNEISEKSEIFDDQFSVERPDGSNFTLKIRSTKLEDSAMYFCASSAKGAYEQYFGPGTRLTVT.

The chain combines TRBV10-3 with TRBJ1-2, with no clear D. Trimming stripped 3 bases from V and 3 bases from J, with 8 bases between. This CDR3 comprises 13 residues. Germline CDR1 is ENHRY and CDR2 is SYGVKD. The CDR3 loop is CAISEAGYYGYTF. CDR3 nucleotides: TGTGCCATCAGTGAAGCAGGCTACTATGGCTACACCTTC.

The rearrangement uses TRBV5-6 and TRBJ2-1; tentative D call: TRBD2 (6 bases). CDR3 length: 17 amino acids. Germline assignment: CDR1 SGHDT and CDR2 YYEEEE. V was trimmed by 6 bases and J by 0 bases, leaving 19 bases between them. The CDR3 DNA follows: TGTGCCAGCACCTCCTTCCGGGAGCCTCGCTCCTACAATGAGCAGTTCTTC. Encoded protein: CASTSFREPRSYNEQFF.

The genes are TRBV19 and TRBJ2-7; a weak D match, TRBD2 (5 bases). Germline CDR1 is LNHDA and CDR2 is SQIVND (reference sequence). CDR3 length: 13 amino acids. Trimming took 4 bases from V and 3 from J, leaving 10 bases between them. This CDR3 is CASSTGLYYEQYF. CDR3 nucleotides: TGTGCCAGTAGTACCGGACTGTACTACGAGCAGTACTTC.

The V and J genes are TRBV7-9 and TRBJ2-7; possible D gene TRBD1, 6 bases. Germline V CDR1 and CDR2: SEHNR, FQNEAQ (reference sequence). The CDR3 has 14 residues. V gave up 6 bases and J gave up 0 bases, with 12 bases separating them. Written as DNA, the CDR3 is TGTGCCAGCAGTTACAGGGTAAGCTCCTACGAGCAGTACTTC. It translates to CASSYRVSSYEQYF.

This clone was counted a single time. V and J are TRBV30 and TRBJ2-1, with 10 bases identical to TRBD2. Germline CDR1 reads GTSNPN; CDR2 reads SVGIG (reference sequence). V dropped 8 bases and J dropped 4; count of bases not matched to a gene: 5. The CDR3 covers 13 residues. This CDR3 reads CAQLAGRYNEQFF. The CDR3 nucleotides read TGTGCCCAACTAGCGGGGCGTTACAATGAGCAGTTCTTC.

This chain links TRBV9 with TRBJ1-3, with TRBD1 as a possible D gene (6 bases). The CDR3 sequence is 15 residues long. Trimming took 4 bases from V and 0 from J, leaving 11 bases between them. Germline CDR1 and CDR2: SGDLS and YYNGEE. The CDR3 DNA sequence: TGTGCCAGCAGCCCTTCAGGGGTCTCTGGAAACACCATATATTTT. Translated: CASSPSGVSGNTIYF.

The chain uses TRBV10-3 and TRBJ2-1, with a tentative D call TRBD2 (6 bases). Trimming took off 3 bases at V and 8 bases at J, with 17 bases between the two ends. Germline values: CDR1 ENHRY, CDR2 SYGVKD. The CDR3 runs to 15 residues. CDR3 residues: CAISERGDVGDEQFF. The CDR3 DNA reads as TGTGCCATCAGTGAACGCGGGGACGTCGGCGATGAGCAGTTCTTC.

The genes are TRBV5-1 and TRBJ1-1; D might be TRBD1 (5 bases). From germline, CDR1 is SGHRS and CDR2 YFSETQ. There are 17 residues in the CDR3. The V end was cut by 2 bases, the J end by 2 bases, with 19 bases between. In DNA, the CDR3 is TGCGCCAGCAGCTTTTGGGGATTCGGACAACCTAACACTGAAGCTTTCTTT. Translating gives CASSFWGFGQPNTEAFF.

CDR3 in amino acids: CASGGLWTEFYEQYF. CDR3 nucleotides: TGTGCCAGCGGGGGTTTATGGACAGAATTCTACGAGCAGTACTTC. The genes are TRBV27 and TRBJ2-7; weak D call: TRBD1 (6 bases). The CDR3 runs to 15 residues. Germline V lookup: CDR1 MNHEY, CDR2 SMNVEV (reference sequence). Trimming shortened V by 8 bases and J by 3 bases, and 20 bases separated the two germline ends.

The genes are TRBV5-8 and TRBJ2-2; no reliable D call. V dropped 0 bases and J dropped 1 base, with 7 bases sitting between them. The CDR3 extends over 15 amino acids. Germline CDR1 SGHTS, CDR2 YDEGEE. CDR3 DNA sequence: TGTGCCAGCAGCTTGGGCCTAGTGAACACCGGGGAGCTGTTTTTT. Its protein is CASSLGLVNTGELFF.

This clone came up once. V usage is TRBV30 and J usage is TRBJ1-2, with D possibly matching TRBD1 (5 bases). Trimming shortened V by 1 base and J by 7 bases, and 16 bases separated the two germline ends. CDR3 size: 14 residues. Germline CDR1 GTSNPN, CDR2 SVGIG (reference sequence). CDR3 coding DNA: TGTGCCTGGAGTGGGACTGAAGGGACTGGTGGCTACACCTTC. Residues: CAWSGTEGTGGYTF.

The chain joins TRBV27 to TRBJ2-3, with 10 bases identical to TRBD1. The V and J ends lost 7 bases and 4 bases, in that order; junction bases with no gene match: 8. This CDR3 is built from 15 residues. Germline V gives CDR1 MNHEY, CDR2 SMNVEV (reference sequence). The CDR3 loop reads CASKMGQGIADTQYF. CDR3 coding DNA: TGTGCCAGCAAGATGGGACAGGGGATTGCAGATACGCAGTATTTT.

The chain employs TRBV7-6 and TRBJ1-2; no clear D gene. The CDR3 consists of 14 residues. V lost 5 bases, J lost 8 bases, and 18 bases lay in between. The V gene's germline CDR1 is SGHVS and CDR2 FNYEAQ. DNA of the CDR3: TGTGCCAGCAGCCCAGACCCTACAGTAGGCGGCTACACCTTC. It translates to CASSPDPTVGGYTF.

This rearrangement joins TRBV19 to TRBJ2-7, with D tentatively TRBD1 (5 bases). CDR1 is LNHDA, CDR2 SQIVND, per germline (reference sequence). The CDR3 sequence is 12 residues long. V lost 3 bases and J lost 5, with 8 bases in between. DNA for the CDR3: TGTGCCAGTAGTATTAGGGGCCACGAGCAGTACTTC. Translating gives CASSIRGHEQYF.

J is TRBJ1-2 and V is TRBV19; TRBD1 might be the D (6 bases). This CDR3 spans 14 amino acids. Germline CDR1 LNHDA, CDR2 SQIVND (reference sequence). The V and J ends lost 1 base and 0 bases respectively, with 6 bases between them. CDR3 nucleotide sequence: TGTGCCAGTAGTATAGGGACAGCTAACTATGGCTACACCTTC. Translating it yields CASSIGTANYGYTF.

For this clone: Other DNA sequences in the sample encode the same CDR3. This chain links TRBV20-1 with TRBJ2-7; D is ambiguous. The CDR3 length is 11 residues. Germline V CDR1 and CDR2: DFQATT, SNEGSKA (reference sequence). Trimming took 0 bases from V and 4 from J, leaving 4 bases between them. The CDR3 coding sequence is TGCAGTGCTAGAGACAGTTACGAGCAGTACTTC. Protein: CSARDSYEQYF.

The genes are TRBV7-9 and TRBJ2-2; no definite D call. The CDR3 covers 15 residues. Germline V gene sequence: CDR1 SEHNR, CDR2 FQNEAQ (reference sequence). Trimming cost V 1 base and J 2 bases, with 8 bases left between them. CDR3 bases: TGTGCCAGCAGCTTAGTGGCCTTAAACACCGGGGAGCTGTTTTTT. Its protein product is CASSLVALNTGELFF.

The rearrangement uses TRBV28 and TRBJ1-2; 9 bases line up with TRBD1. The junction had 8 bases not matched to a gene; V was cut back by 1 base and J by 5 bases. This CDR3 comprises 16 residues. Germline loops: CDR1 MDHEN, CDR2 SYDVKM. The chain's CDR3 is CASSLSVQGARYGYTF. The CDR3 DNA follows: TGTGCCAGCAGTTTATCGGTACAGGGGGCGCGTTATGGCTACACCTTC.

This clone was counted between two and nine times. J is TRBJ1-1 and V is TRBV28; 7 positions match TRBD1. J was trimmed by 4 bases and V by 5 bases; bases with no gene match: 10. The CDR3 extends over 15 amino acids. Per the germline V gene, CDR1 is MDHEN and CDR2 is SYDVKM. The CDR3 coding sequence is TGTGCCAGCAGTACCCCAAGTTACAGGGGCACTGAAGCTTTCTTT. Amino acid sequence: CASSTPSYRGTEAFF. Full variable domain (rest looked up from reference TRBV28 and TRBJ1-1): DVKVTQSSRYLVKRTGEKVFLECVQDMDHENMFWYRQDPGLGLRLIYFSYDVKMKEKGDIPEGYSVSREKKERFSLILESASTNQTSMYLCASSTPSYRGTEAFFGQGTRLTVV.